One sample yielded the 14 T cell receptor beta chains listed below, sequenced in a study of control samples from healthy donors and cancer patients. Data came from immunoSEQ multiplex PCR; TCRdb stores just in-frame clones and leaves some out. Of around 85,000 clones in the sample, 94% were seen once. Sequences were obtained from blood. The receptors stem from a woman under 30 in good health.

The rearrangement joins TRBV6-5 to TRBJ2-7; D gene uncertain. Trimming removed 7 bases at V and 1 base at J, with 8 bases between. The germline gives CDR1 MNHEY, CDR2 SVGAGI. There are 12 residues in the CDR3. In nucleotides, the CDR3 is TGTGCCAGCACAGTTGGATCCTACGAGCAGTACTTC. Amino acids: CASTVGSYEQYF.

V gene TRBV19 combines with J gene TRBJ1-2; possible D gene TRBD1, 5 bases. This CDR3 has 13 residues. V was pared by 9 bases and J by 4 bases, with 15 bases between. Germline V gives CDR1 LNHDA, CDR2 SQIVND (reference sequence). CDR3 coding DNA: TGTGCCAGCCGAGGGACGTTTCTCTATGGCTACACCTTC. Translating it yields CASRGTFLYGYTF.

The J gene is TRBJ2-2, the V gene TRBV6-5; the D gene could be TRBD1 or TRBD2 (5 bases each). Germline CDR1 and CDR2: MNHEY and SVGAGI. Trimming left V 6 bases short and J 1 base short, with 12 bases between. The CDR3 is 15 amino acids. This CDR3 reads CASSRDGGNTGELFF. The CDR3 DNA follows: TGTGCCAGCAGCCGGGACGGTGGGAACACCGGGGAGCTGTTTTTT.

This chain links TRBV11-2 with TRBJ1-1; 7 positions agree with TRBD1. V dropped 5 bases and J dropped 0; count of bases not matched to a gene: 9. Germline-derived CDR1 and CDR2 are SGHAT and FQNNGV. This CDR3 has 16 amino acids. CDR3 coding DNA: TGTGCCAGCAGCCGCAAGACTACAGGGGTGAACACTGAAGCTTTCTTT. Translated, it gives CASSRKTTGVNTEAFF.

The rearrangement links TRBV7-6 to TRBJ2-7; the D gene is possibly TRBD2 (6 bases). V was clipped by 2 bases and J by 3 bases, with 14 bases between them. CDR3 length: 15 residues. Germline CDR1 SGHVS, CDR2 FNYEAQ. The CDR3 bases are TGTGCCAGCAGCTTATTGCGGGGCCCCCTCTACGAGCAGTACTTC. It codes for CASSLLRGPLYEQYF.

This clone has only a few counts. The genes are TRBV6-2 or TRBV6-3 and TRBJ1-5; TRBD1 might be the D (6 bases). The CDR3 is 14 amino acids. V was cut by 2 bases and J by 6 bases, with 11 bases left in between. Germline V gene data show CDR1 as MNHEY and CDR2 as SVGEGT. CDR3 nucleotides: TGTGCCAGCAGTTACGGACAGAACAGTCAGCCCCAGCATTTT. It yields the protein CASSYGQNSQPQHF.

The CDR3 sequence is CARSATGANVLTF. In DNA form, the CDR3 reads TGTGCCAGATCCGCTACTGGGGCCAACGTCCTGACTTTC. This sequence joins TRBV2 and TRBJ2-6; D is ambiguous. The CDR3 runs 13 residues. The germline V gene encodes CDR1 SNHLY and CDR2 FYNNEI. With 9 bases removed from V and 2 bases from J, the gap between germline ends came to 8 bases. Based on the CDR3 plus reference TRBV2 and TRBJ2-6, the full variable domain is EPEVTQTPSHQVTQMGQEVILRCVPISNHLYFYWYRQILGQKVEFLVSFYNNEISEKSEIFDDQFSVERPDGSNFTLKIRSTKLEDSAMYFCARSATGANVLTFGAGSRLTVL.

V and J are TRBV7-3 and TRBJ2-1; no reliable D call. The CDR3 has 14 residues. Germline V lookup: CDR1 SGHTA, CDR2 FQGTGA. V lost 2 bases and J 5 bases, leaving 10 bases between the germline ends. The CDR3 sequence is CASSLWLEDNEQFF. CDR3 bases: TGTGCCAGCAGCTTATGGCTAGAAGACAATGAGCAGTTCTTC.

The chain joins TRBV10-2 to TRBJ2-7, with D possibly TRBD1 on 5 matching bases. Germline V CDR1 and CDR2: WSHSY, SAAADI. This CDR3 is built from 16 residues. With 6 bases removed from V and 6 bases from J, the gap between germline ends came to 24 bases. The CDR3 region is CASSYRHPTTGGEQYF. The CDR3 DNA reads TGCGCCAGCAGCTACCGACATCCTACTACAGGCGGCGAGCAGTACTTC.

V gene TRBV6-4 combines with J gene TRBJ1-1, with D uncertain. Trimming took off 2 bases at V and 5 bases at J, with 9 bases between the two ends. The CDR3 runs to 13 residues. Germline V lookup: CDR1 MRHNA, CDR2 SNTAGT. CDR3 sequence reads: CASSDREGTEAFF. The CDR3 DNA reads TGTGCCAGCAGTGACAGGGAGGGAACTGAAGCTTTCTTT.

CDR3 protein: CSASAGPNTEAFF. DNA of the CDR3: TGCAGTGCTAGTGCGGGCCCGAACACTGAAGCTTTCTTT. The chain uses TRBV20-1 and TRBJ1-1; no reliable D call. The length of the CDR3 is 13 residues. Germline loops: CDR1 DFQATT, CDR2 SNEGSKA (reference sequence). Trimming removed 3 bases at V and 1 base at J, with 9 bases between.

This clone was seen only a few times. In DNA, the CDR3 is TGCGCCAGCAGCTTGGAACGCAATCAGCCCCAGCATTTT. This codes for CASSLERNQPQHF. V and J are TRBV5-1 and TRBJ1-5, with D unclear. Germline V CDR1 and CDR2: SGHRS, YFSETQ. The CDR3 totals 13 residues. Trimming cost V 0 bases and J 2 bases, with 3 bases left between them. Supplemented by reference TRBV5-1 and TRBJ1-5, the full variable domain reads KAGVTQTPRYLIKTRGQQVTLSCSPISGHRSVSWYQQTPGQGLQFLFEYFSETQRNKGNFPGRFSGRQFSNSRSEMNVSTLELGDSALYLCASSLERNQPQHFGDGTRLSIL.

This clone has a handful of counts. The V and J genes are TRBV5-1 and TRBJ1-2, with unresolved D. CDR3 length: 16 residues. V was cut by 0 bases and J by 6 bases, with 18 bases left in between. Germline CDR1 is SGHRS and CDR2 is YFSETQ. CDR3 loop: CASSLAGGPLTHGYTF. CDR3 DNA: TGCGCCAGCAGCTTGGCGGGAGGTCCCCTCACTCATGGCTACACCTTC.

This clone was detected a few times. The J gene is TRBJ1-3, the V gene TRBV7-8, with 10 bases that match TRBD1. V dropped 5 bases and J dropped 1; count of bases not matched to a gene: 11. CDR3 length: 18 residues. Per germline, CDR1 SGHVS and CDR2 FQNEAQ. The CDR3 nucleotides are TGTGCCAGCAGCCCATTACCGGGACAGGGGTCTTCTGGAAACACCATATATTTT. This sequence encodes CASSPLPGQGSSGNTIYF.